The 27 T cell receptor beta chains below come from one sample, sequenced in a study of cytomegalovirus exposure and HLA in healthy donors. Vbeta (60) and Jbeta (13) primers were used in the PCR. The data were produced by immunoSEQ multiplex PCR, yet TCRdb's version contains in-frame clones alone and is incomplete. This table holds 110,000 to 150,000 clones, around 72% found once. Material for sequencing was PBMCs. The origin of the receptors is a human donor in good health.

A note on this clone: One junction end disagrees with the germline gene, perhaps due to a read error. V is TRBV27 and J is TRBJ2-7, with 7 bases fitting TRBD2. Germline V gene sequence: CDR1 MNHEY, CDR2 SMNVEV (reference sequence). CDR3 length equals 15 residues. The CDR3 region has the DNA TGTGCCGGCAGTTGGACTCCGGGAGGAGCCTACGAGCAGTACTTC. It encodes CAGSWTPGGAYEQYF.

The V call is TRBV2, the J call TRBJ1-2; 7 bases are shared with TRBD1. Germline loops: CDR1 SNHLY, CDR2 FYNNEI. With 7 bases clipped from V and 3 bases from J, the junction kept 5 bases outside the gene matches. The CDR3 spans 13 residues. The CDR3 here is CASTNTGDYGYTF. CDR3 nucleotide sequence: TGTGCCAGCACTAACACAGGGGACTATGGCTACACCTTC.

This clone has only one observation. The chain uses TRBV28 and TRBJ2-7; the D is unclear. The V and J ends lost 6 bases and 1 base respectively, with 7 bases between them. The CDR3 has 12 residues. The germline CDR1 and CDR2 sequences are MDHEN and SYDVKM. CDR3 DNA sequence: TGTGCCAGCAGCTTAACTTCCTACGAGCAGTACTTC. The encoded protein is CASSLTSYEQYF.

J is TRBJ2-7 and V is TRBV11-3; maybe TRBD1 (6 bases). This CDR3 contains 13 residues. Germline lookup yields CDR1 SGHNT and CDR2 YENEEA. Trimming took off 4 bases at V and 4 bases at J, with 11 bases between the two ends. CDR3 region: CASSSRGGYEQYF. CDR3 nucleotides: TGTGCCAGCAGCTCGCGAGGGGGATACGAGCAGTACTTC.

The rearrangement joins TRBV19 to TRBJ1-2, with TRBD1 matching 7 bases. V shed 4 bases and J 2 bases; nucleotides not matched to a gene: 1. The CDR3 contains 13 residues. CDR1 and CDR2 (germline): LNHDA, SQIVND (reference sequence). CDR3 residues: CASSTTGNYGYTF. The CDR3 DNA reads TGTGCCAGTAGTACGACAGGGAACTATGGCTACACCTTC.

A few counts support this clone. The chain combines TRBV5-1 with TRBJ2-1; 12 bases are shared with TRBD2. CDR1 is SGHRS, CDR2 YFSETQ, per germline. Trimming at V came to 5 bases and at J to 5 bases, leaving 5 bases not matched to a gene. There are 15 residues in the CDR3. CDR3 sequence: CASRARTSGNNEQFF. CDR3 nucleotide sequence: TGCGCCAGCAGGGCCCGGACTAGCGGGAACAATGAGCAGTTCTTC.

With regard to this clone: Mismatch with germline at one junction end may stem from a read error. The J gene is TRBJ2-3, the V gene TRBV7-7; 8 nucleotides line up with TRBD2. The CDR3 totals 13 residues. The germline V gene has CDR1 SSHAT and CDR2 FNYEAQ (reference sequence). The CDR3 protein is CASSAGLADTQYF. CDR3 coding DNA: TGTGCTAGCAGCGCCGGACTAGCTGATACGCAGTATTTT.

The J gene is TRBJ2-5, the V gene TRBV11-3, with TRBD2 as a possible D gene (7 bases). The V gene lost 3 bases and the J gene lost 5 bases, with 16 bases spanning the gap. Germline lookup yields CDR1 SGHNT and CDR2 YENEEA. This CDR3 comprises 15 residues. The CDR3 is CASSFSGGAEETQYF. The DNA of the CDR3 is TGTGCCAGCAGCTTTTCGGGGGGCGCGGAGGAGACCCAGTACTTC.

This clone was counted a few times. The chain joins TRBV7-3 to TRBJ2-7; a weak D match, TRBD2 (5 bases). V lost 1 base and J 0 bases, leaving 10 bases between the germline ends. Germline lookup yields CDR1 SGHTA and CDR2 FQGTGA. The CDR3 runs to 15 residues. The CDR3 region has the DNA TGTGCCAGCAGCTTAAGTTTAGGGAGCTCCTACGAGCAGTACTTC. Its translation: CASSLSLGSSYEQYF.

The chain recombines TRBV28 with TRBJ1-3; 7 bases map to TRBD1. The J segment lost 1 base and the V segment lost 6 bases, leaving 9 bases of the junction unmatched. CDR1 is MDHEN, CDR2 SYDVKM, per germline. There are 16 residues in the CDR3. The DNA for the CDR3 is TGTGCCAGCAGGTTTTCAGGGGGTATATCTGGAAACACCATATATTTT. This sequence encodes CASRFSGGISGNTIYF.

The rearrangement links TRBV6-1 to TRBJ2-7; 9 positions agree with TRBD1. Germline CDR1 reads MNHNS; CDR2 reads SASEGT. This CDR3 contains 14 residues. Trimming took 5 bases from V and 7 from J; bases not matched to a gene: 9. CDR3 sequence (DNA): TGTGCCAGCAGTCCAAGGACAGGGGCGGGAGAGCAGTACTTC. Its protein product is CASSPRTGAGEQYF.

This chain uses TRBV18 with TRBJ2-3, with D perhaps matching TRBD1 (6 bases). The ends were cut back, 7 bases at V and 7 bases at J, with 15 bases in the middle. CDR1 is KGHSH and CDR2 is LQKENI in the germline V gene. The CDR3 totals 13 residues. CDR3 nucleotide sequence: TGTGCCAGCTTGGGACAAGGGGAATATACGCAGTATTTT. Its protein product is CASLGQGEYTQYF.

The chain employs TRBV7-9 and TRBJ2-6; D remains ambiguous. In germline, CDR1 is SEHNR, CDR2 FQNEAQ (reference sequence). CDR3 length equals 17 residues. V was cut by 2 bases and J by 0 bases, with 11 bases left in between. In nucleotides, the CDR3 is TGTGCCAGCAGCTTATACGGGTCCTACTCTGGGGCCAACGTCCTGACTTTC. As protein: CASSLYGSYSGANVLTF.

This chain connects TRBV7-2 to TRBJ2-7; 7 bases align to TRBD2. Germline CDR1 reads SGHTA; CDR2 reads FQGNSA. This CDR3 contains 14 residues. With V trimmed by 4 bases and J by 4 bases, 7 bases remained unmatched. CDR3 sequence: CASSYTSGAYEQYF. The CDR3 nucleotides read TGTGCCAGCAGCTATACGAGCGGGGCGTACGAGCAGTACTTC.

The CDR3 reads CASSLRDTNSPLHF. DNA for the CDR3: TGTGCCAGCAGTTTAAGGGACACTAATTCACCCCTCCACTTT. The chain carries TRBV27 and TRBJ1-6, with D possibly TRBD1 on 6 matching bases. Looked up from germline, CDR1 is MNHEY and CDR2 is SMNVEV (reference sequence). With 2 bases removed from V and 6 bases from J, the gap between germline ends came to 8 bases. This CDR3 is 14 amino acids long.

The CDR3 loop reads CASSHRDRAYEQYF. DNA of the CDR3: TGTGCCAGCAGTCACCGGGACAGGGCTTACGAGCAGTACTTC. The V call is TRBV28, the J call TRBJ2-7; 9 bases align to TRBD1. The germline gives CDR1 MDHEN, CDR2 SYDVKM. CDR3 size: 14 residues. The V and J ends lost 5 bases and 4 bases, in that order; junction bases with no gene match: 6.

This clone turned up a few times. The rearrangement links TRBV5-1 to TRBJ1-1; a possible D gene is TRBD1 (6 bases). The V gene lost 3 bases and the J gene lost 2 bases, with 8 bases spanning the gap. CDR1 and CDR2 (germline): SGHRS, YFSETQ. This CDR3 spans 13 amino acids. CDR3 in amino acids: CASSWTENTEAFF. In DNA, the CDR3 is TGCGCCAGCAGCTGGACAGAAAACACTGAAGCTTTCTTT. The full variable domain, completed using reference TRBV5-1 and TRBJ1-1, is KAGVTQTPRYLIKTRGQQVTLSCSPISGHRSVSWYQQTPGQGLQFLFEYFSETQRNKGNFPGRFSGRQFSNSRSEMNVSTLELGDSALYLCASSWTENTEAFFGQGTRLTVV.

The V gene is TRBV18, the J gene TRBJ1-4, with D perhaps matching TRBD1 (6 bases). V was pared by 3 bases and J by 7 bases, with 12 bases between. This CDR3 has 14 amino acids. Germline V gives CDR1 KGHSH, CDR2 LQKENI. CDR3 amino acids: CASSPSARGEKLFF. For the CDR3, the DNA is TGTGCCAGCTCACCCTCGGCCAGGGGTGAAAAACTGTTTTTT.

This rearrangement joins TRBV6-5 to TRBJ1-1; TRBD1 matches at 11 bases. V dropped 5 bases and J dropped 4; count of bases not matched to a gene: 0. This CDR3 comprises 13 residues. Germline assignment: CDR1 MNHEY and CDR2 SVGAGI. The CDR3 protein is CASSGTGGTEAFF. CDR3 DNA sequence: TGTGCCAGCAGTGGGACAGGGGGCACTGAAGCTTTCTTT.

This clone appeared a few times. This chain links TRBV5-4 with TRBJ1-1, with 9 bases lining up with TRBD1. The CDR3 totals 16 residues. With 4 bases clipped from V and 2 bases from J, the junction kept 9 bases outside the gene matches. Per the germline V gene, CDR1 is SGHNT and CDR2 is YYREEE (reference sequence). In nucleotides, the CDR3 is TGTGCCAGCAGCCCGCCCCGGGACAGGGTAAACACTGAAGCTTTCTTT. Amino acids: CASSPPRDRVNTEAFF.

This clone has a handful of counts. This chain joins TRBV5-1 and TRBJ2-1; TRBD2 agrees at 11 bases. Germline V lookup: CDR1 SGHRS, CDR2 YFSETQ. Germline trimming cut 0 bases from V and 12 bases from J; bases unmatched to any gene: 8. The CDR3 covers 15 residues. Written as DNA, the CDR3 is TGCGCCAGCAGCTTGGGACTAGCGGGGAACGATGGGCAGTTCTTC. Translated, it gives CASSLGLAGNDGQFF.

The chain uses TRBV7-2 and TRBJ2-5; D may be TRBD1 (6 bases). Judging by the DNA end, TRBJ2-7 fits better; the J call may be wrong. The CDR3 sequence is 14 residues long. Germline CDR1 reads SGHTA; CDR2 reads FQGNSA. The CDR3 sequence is CASSLRGTAYEQYF. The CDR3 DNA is TGTGCCAGCAGCCTCAGGGGCACCGCCTACGAGCAGTACTTC.

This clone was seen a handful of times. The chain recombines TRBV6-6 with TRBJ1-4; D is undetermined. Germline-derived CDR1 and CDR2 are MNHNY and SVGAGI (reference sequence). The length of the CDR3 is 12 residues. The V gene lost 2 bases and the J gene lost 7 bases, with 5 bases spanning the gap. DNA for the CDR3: TGTGCCAGCAGTTACGAGAGTGAAAAACTGTTTTTT. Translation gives CASSYESEKLFF.

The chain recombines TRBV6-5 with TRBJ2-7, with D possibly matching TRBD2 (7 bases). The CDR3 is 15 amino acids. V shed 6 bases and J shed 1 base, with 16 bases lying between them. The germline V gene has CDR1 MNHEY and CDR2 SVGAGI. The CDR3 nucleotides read TGTGCCAGCAGGTATTCGGGGGGCCGGTCCTACGAGCAGTACTTC. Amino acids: CASRYSGGRSYEQYF.

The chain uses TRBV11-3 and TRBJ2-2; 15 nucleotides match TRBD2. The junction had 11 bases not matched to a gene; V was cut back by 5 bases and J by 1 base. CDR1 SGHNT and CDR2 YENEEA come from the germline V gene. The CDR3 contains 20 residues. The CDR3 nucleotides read TGTGCCAGCAGCCCCCGCATGGGACTAGCGGGGGGATTGAACACCGGGGAGCTGTTTTTT. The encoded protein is CASSPRMGLAGGLNTGELFF.

The CDR3: CASSLSYRDEQYF. CDR3 DNA sequence: TGTGCCAGCAGCTTATCCTACAGGGACGAGCAGTACTTC. The chain employs TRBV7-9 and TRBJ2-5, with D maybe TRBD1 (6 bases). The DNA matches TRBJ2-7 better at its end, which makes the J call doubtful. Germline-derived CDR1 and CDR2 are SEHNR and FQNEAQ (reference sequence). CDR3 length: 13 amino acids.

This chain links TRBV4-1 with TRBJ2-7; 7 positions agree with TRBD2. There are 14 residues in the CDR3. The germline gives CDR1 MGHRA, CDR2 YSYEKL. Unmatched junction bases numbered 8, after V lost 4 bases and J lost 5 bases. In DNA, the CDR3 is TGCGCCAGCAGCCTCATAGGGGAGGGCAACGAGCAGTACTTC. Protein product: CASSLIGEGNEQYF.